This TCR beta chain was profiled in a study of T cells in Graves' hyperthyroidism and ophthalmopathy. This clonotype showed up many times. Its antigen is unidentified. Overall study findings and caveats: Most expanded thyroid clonotypes above 0.001 also appeared in blood.

The TCR beta CDR3 regions underwent amplification using RNA transcripts as the source. The TCR CDR3 was amplified in a first-round RT-PCR using the HTBI primer set. TCRdb called the multiplex PCR reads again in MiXCR, with one record for every CDR3 protein. The table has about 410,000 distinct CDR3 sequences, roughly 14% seen once; the top ten hold 13%. The CDR3 has 16 residues. Trimming removed 3 bases from V and 7 bases from J, with 19 bases in between. Used for diagnoses were clinical symptoms, serum thyroxine and TRAb, thyroid ultrasound and orbital computed tomography. More than 9.5 ml fresh peripheral blood yielded the PBMCs.

What was sequenced was blood. This receptor was obtained from a man aged 18 to 30 with Graves' ophthalmopathy. The chain joins TRBV12-3 or TRBV12-4 to TRBJ1-5; D might be TRBD1 (6 bases). The CDR3 DNA is TGTGCCAGCAGTTTTAGGGGGGCGAAGGTTGGACAGCCCCAGCATTTT. Translation: CASSFRGAKVGQPQHF.